Following are 27 T cell receptor beta chains from one sample sequenced in a study of shared clonotypes between healthy human individuals. The repertoire was sequenced with immunoSEQ multiplex PCR; TCRdb's copy has only in-frame clones and lacks some. Of more than 200,000 clones in the sample, under 80% were seen once. Sequences were obtained from memory CD4+ T cells sorted from blood. Subset noted: CD45RA-negative fraction. The receptors were sampled from a man aged 25 to 40 in good health.

The J gene is TRBJ2-5, the V gene TRBV6-1; D is uncertain. Germline V gene sequence: CDR1 MNHNS, CDR2 SASEGT. This CDR3 has 13 residues. Trimming removed 6 bases from V and 5 bases from J, with 13 bases in between. This chain's CDR3 is CASSAYPVETQYF. CDR3 sequence (DNA): TGTGCCAGCAGCGCATACCCGGTGGAGACCCAGTACTTC.

This clone showed up just once. The gene calls are TRBV5-1 and TRBJ2-6, with TRBD1 matching over 7 bases. The CDR3 has 17 amino acids. Unmatched junction bases numbered 13, after V lost 8 bases and J lost 2 bases. Germline CDR1 SGHRS, CDR2 YFSETQ. The CDR3 is CASGSGTDYTGANVLTF. The CDR3 coding sequence is TGCGCCAGTGGCTCAGGGACAGACTACACTGGGGCCAACGTCCTGACTTTC. Full variable domain (missing parts from reference TRBV5-1 and TRBJ2-6): KAGVTQTPRYLIKTRGQQVTLSCSPISGHRSVSWYQQTPGQGLQFLFEYFSETQRNKGNFPGRFSGRQFSNSRSEMNVSTLELGDSALYLCASGSGTDYTGANVLTFGAGSRLTVL.

The chain links TRBV5-1 to TRBJ2-3; D gene uncertain. This CDR3 contains 15 residues. The ends were cut back, 1 base at V and 3 bases at J, with 12 bases in the middle. The germline gives CDR1 SGHRS, CDR2 YFSETQ. The CDR3 is CASSLFGISTDTQYF. CDR3 in DNA: TGCGCCAGCAGCTTGTTTGGGATTTCAACAGATACGCAGTATTTT.

This clone was detected a few times. This chain uses TRBV19 with TRBJ1-4; the D is unclear. The V gene's germline CDR1 is LNHDA and CDR2 SQIVND (reference sequence). The germline V and J ends were trimmed by 1 base and 8 bases, with 14 bases remaining between them. CDR3 length: 15 residues. This CDR3 is CASSIGLGRNEKLFF. The CDR3, as DNA: TGTGCCAGTAGTATAGGATTAGGGAGAAACGAAAAACTGTTTTTT.

This clone came up once. V is TRBV4-3 and J is TRBJ2-3, with D maybe TRBD1 (6 bases). The CDR3 has 18 residues. Germline V gene sequence: CDR1 LGHNA, CDR2 YSLEER. Trimming shortened V by 1 base and J by 2 bases, and 19 bases separated the two germline ends. The CDR3 nucleotides are TGCGCCAGCAGCCAAGGGGGTGTGGGGGCGGCCTACACAGATACGCAGTATTTT. As protein: CASSQGGVGAAYTDTQYF.

This clone was seen at least ten times. V and J are TRBV28 and TRBJ2-1; possibly TRBD1 for D (5 bases). This CDR3 has 14 amino acids. Germline CDR1 is MDHEN and CDR2 is SYDVKM. The ends were cut back, 7 bases at V and 6 bases at J, with 16 bases in the middle. The chain's CDR3 is CASIRVGAGNEQFF. CDR3 nucleotide sequence: TGTGCCAGCATACGGGTTGGGGCTGGCAATGAGCAGTTCTTC.

The chain has TRBV7-8 and TRBJ2-7; 10 nucleotides agree with TRBD2. Germline CDR1 SGHVS, CDR2 FQNEAQ. The CDR3 covers 17 residues. Germline trimming cut 4 bases from V and 3 bases from J; bases unmatched to any gene: 12. As DNA, the CDR3 is TGTGCCAGCAGCTCTCAAGGGCGAAAGCGGGAGGGCTACGAGCAGTACTTC. Amino acid sequence: CASSSQGRKREGYEQYF.

V is TRBV5-1 and J is TRBJ2-3; no clear D gene. The CDR3 sequence is 14 residues long. Deletions cut 4 bases from V and 2 bases from J, with 11 bases between. CDR1 SGHRS and CDR2 YFSETQ come from the germline V gene. The CDR3 DNA reads as TGCGCCAGCAGCGACCTCCAAGCCACAGATACGCAGTATTTT. It translates to CASSDLQATDTQYF. The variable domain in full, completed from reference TRBV5-1 and TRBJ2-3, reads KAGVTQTPRYLIKTRGQQVTLSCSPISGHRSVSWYQQTPGQGLQFLFEYFSETQRNKGNFPGRFSGRQFSNSRSEMNVSTLELGDSALYLCASSDLQATDTQYFGPGTRLTVL.

CDR3 protein: CASSLAQGPNTEAFF. In DNA, the CDR3 is TGCGCCAGCAGCTTGGCTCAAGGTCCGAACACTGAAGCTTTCTTT. The chain recombines TRBV5-1 with TRBJ1-1; no reliable D call. Germline V gene data show CDR1 as SGHRS and CDR2 as YFSETQ. The CDR3 is made up of 15 amino acids. V lost 0 bases and J 1 base, leaving 10 bases between the germline ends. Using reference TRBV5-1 and TRBJ1-1 for the parts outside the CDR3, the full variable domain is KAGVTQTPRYLIKTRGQQVTLSCSPISGHRSVSWYQQTPGQGLQFLFEYFSETQRNKGNFPGRFSGRQFSNSRSEMNVSTLELGDSALYLCASSLAQGPNTEAFFGQGTRLTVV.

This chain connects TRBV9 to TRBJ2-1; perhaps TRBD2 as D (6 bases). CDR1 and CDR2 from the germline V gene are SGDLS and YYNGEE. Between the trimmed V and J ends, which lost 2 bases and 8 bases, there was a span of 17 bases. The CDR3 loop spans 15 amino acids. CDR3 sequence: CASSVQRVYSDEQFF. CDR3 coding DNA: TGTGCCAGCAGCGTTCAGCGGGTCTATAGCGATGAGCAGTTCTTC.

This clone occurred a few times. The rearrangement links TRBV6-5 to TRBJ1-1; D is perhaps TRBD1 (5 bases). V gave up 6 bases and J gave up 3 bases, with 11 bases separating them. The CDR3 length is 13 residues. The germline CDR1 and CDR2 sequences are MNHEY and SVGAGI. CDR3 DNA: TGTGCCAGCAGAAACCCGGGGGACACTGAAGCTTTCTTT. It specifies CASRNPGDTEAFF.

The chain couples TRBV11-2 to TRBJ2-1; TRBD1 matches at 7 bases. The CDR3 contains 15 residues. Germline trimming cut 2 bases from V and 3 bases from J; bases unmatched to any gene: 4. In germline, CDR1 is SGHAT, CDR2 FQNNGV. CDR3 protein: CASSLNRGNYNEQFF. The DNA of the CDR3 is TGTGCCAGCAGCTTAAACAGGGGAAACTACAATGAGCAGTTCTTC.

This chain uses TRBV10-3 with TRBJ2-5, with 8 bases that match TRBD2. Trimming removed 3 bases from V and 2 bases from J; junction bases left unmatched: 8. Germline V gene sequence: CDR1 ENHRY, CDR2 SYGVKD. CDR3 length: 16 residues. CDR3 nucleotides: TGTGCCATCAGTGAACGGCTAGCGGGTATTCAAGAGACCCAGTACTTC. This translates into CAISERLAGIQETQYF.

This chain uses TRBV18 with TRBJ2-1; D is uncertain. CDR3 length: 13 residues. V was trimmed by 6 bases and J by 8 bases, leaving 14 bases between them. CDR1 and CDR2 (germline): KGHSH, LQKENI. CDR3 sequence: CASSPLRTDEQFF. CDR3 DNA sequence: TGTGCCAGCTCCCCCTTGAGGACGGATGAGCAGTTCTTC.

The rearrangement links TRBV6-4 to TRBJ2-3; 7 bases are a match to TRBD2. The CDR3 is 16 amino acids. Germline assignment: CDR1 MRHNA and CDR2 SNTAGT. Trimming at V came to 3 bases and at J to 4 bases, leaving 10 bases not matched to a gene. The CDR3, as DNA: TGTGCCAGCAGTGATTCAGGCGGGAGAGGGTCAGATACGCAGTATTTT. Its protein product is CASSDSGGRGSDTQYF.

The chain is built from TRBV28 and TRBJ1-2; D gene ambiguous. Trimming removed 8 bases from V and 0 bases from J, with 16 bases in between. Germline-derived CDR1 and CDR2 are MDHEN and SYDVKM. The CDR3 is made up of 15 amino acids. The CDR3 loop reads CASCGLVGSNYGYTF. For the CDR3, the DNA is TGTGCCAGCTGCGGATTGGTTGGGTCTAACTATGGCTACACCTTC.

This rearrangement joins TRBV25-1 to TRBJ1-4; D is possibly TRBD1 (5 bases). The CDR3 is made up of 14 amino acids. Per germline, CDR1 MGHDK and CDR2 SYGVNS. The V end lost 5 bases, the J end lost 0 bases, and 7 bases lay between the germline ends. The CDR3 nucleotides read TGTGCCAGCAGTCAAGGGGCAACTAATGAAAAACTGTTTTTT. Translation: CASSQGATNEKLFF.

This chain uses TRBV5-6 with TRBJ1-1, with a possible D match to TRBD1 (5 bases). V was trimmed by 0 bases and J by 5 bases, leaving 14 bases between them. There are 15 residues in the CDR3. Germline V lookup: CDR1 SGHDT, CDR2 YYEEEE. Here the CDR3 DNA reads TGTGCCAGCAGCTTGGGGCAGGGAGGATGGACTGAAGCTTTCTTT. Its protein is CASSLGQGGWTEAFF.

This chain uses TRBV27 with TRBJ2-3; a possible D gene is TRBD1 (5 bases). The CDR3 extends over 11 amino acids. Germline loops: CDR1 MNHEY, CDR2 SMNVEV (reference sequence). Deletions cut 8 bases from V and 10 bases from J, with 13 bases between. CDR3 DNA: TGTGCCAGCGGCCCCCAGGGTTCGCAGTATTTT. This codes for CASGPQGSQYF.

The rearrangement uses TRBV6-5 and TRBJ2-1, with 10 bases matching TRBD2. Germline V gene sequence: CDR1 MNHEY, CDR2 SVGAGI. The CDR3 extends over 15 amino acids. Trimming took 5 bases from V and 4 from J; bases not matched to a gene: 5. The CDR3 coding sequence is TGTGCCAGCAGTCGGACTAGCGGCAATTACAATGAGCAGTTCTTC. Its protein product is CASSRTSGNYNEQFF.

In this sample, this clone turned up a few times. J is TRBJ2-2 and V is TRBV6-6; TRBD1 matches at 7 bases. Germline values: CDR1 MNHNY, CDR2 SVGAGI (reference sequence). The CDR3 has 16 amino acids. V trimming: 11 bases; J trimming: 4 bases; junction bases outside the gene matches: 16. CDR3 in amino acids: CAGKGSRTGPTGELFF. The CDR3 bases are TGTGCCGGGAAAGGCTCCAGGACAGGCCCCACCGGGGAGCTGTTTTTT.

The V call is TRBV2, the J call TRBJ2-1; 8 bases are a match to TRBD2. Unmatched junction bases numbered 21, after V lost 7 bases and J lost 7 bases. There are 18 residues in the CDR3. Germline assignment: CDR1 SNHLY and CDR2 FYNNEI. CDR3 amino acids: CASTQMVSGIRRRNEQFF. Here the CDR3 DNA reads TGTGCCAGCACTCAAATGGTTAGCGGGATACGCAGGAGGAATGAGCAGTTCTTC.

The rearrangement joins TRBV11-2 to TRBJ2-3, with a tentative D call TRBD2 (5 bases). V lost 8 bases and J 5 bases, leaving 17 bases between the germline ends. Germline V gives CDR1 SGHAT, CDR2 FQNNGV. The CDR3 is made up of 14 amino acids. The DNA of the CDR3 is TGTGCCAGCCTACCTGGACTCCGAGGAGATACGCAGTATTTT. It codes for CASLPGLRGDTQYF.

This sequence joins TRBV28 and TRBJ1-5, with D possibly TRBD1 on 5 matching bases. The germline V gene has CDR1 MDHEN and CDR2 SYDVKM. CDR3 length: 15 residues. With 5 bases removed from V and 0 bases from J, the gap between germline ends came to 11 bases. The CDR3 is CASSVRDPSNQPQHF. The CDR3, as DNA: TGTGCCAGCAGTGTCCGGGACCCTAGCAATCAGCCCCAGCATTTT.

The chain has TRBV18 and TRBJ1-5; no firm D call. The CDR3 contains 13 residues. Germline V lookup: CDR1 KGHSH, CDR2 LQKENI. Trimming removed 3 bases from V and 7 bases from J, with 10 bases in between. The CDR3 spells CASSPPGGQPQHF. DNA for the CDR3: TGTGCCAGCTCACCGCCAGGCGGGCAGCCCCAGCATTTT. Drawing the rest from reference TRBV18 and TRBJ1-5, the complete variable domain is NAGVMQNPRHLVRRRGQEARLRCSPMKGHSHVYWYRQLPEEGLKFMVYLQKENIIDESGMPKERFSAEFPKEGPSILRIQQVVRGDSAAYFCASSPPGGQPQHFGDGTRLSIL.

The chain carries TRBV6-1 and TRBJ1-5; D unresolved. The germline gives CDR1 MNHNS, CDR2 SASEGT. V lost 6 bases and J lost 0, with 6 bases in between. This CDR3 comprises 13 residues. This CDR3 reads CASRDYSNQPQHF. CDR3 nucleotide sequence: TGTGCCAGCAGGGACTATAGCAATCAGCCCCAGCATTTT.

The CDR3 DNA reads TGTGCCAGCAGCAGGGGGGGAAGTAATCAGCCCCAGCATTTT. The encoded protein is CASSRGGSNQPQHF. V usage is TRBV6-6 and J usage is TRBJ1-5; TRBD1 matches 7 bases. V dropped 6 bases and J dropped 4; count of bases not matched to a gene: 6. The germline V gene has CDR1 MNHNY and CDR2 SVGAGI (reference sequence). This CDR3 is 14 amino acids long.